This entry concerns a single T cell receptor (beta chain). What it binds is unknown. The data were obtained in a study of T cells after posttransplantation cyclophosphamide. Study conclusions and caveats: Later blood repertoires were often dominated by clones from the donor CD8+ memory compartment. TRB overlap between skin or GI tissue T cells and blood was limited. After PTCy, TRB diversity resembled that of CNI/methotrexate controls.

TCRdb keeps only in-frame clones here, not all; method: immunoSEQ multiplex PCR. The sample holds 51,000 or so clones, roughly 94% seen once. CDR3 length: 15 residues. Germline V lookup: CDR1 MNHNS, CDR2 SASEGT. V lost 11 bases, J lost 0 bases, and 9 bases stayed unmatched. Source material: PBMCs. This TCR was recovered from a woman aged 25 to 39 in good health and a related stem cell transplant donor. J is TRBJ1-2 and V is TRBV6-1; 10 nucleotides match TRBD1. The DNA of the CDR3 is TGTGCCGAAGGGGACAGGGGAATTTCTAACTATGGCTACACCTTC. It is translated as CAEGDRGISNYGYTF.